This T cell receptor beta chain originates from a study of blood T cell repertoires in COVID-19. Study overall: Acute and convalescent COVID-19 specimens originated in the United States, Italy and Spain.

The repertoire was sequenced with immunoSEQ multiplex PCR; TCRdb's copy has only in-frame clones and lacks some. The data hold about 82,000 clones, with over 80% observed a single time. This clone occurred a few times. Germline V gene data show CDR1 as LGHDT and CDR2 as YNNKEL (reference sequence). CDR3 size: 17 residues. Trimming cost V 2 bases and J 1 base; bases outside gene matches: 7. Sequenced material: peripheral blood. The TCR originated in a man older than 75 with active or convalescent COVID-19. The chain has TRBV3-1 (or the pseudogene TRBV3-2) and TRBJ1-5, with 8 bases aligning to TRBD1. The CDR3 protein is CASSQSLGQGSNQPQHF. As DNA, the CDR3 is TGTGCCAGCAGCCAAAGTCTAGGACAGGGAAGCAATCAGCCCCAGCATTTT.